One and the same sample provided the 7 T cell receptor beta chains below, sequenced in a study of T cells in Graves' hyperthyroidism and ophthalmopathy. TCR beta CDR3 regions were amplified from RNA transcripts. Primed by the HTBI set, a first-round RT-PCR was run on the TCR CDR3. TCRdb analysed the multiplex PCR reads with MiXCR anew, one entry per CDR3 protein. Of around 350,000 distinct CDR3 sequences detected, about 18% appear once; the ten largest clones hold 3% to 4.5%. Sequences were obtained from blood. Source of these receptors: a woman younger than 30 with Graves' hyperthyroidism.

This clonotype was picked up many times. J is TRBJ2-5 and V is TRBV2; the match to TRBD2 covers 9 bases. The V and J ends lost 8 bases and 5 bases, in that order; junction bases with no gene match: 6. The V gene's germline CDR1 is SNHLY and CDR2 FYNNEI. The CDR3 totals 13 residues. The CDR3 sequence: CASYGTSRETQYF. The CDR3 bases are TGTGCCAGCTACGGGACTAGCCGGGAGACCCAGTACTTC.

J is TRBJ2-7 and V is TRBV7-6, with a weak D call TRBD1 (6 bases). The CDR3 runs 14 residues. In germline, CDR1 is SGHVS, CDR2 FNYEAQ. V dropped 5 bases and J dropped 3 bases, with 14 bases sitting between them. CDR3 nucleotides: TGTGCCAGCAGCACCTACCGGGACATCTACGAGCAGTACTTC. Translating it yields CASSTYRDIYEQYF.

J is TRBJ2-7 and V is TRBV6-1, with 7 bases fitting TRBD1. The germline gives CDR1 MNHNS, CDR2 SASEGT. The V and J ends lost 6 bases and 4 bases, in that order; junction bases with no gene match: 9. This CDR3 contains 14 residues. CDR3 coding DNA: TGTGCCAGCAGCCTACAGGGGAGTATGTACGAGCAGTACTTC. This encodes CASSLQGSMYEQYF.

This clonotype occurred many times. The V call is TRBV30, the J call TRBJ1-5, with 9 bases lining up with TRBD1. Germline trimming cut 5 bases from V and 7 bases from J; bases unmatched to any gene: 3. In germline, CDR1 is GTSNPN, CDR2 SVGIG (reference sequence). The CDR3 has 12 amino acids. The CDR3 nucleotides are TGTGCCTGGGGACAGGGGCGGCAGCCCCAGCATTTT. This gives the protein CAWGQGRQPQHF.

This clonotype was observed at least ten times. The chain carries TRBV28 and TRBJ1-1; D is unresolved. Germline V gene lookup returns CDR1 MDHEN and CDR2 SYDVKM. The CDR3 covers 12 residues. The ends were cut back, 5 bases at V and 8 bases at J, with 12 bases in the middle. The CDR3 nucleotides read TGTGCCAGCAGTGAATCAGGAATGGAAGCTTTCTTT. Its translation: CASSESGMEAFF.

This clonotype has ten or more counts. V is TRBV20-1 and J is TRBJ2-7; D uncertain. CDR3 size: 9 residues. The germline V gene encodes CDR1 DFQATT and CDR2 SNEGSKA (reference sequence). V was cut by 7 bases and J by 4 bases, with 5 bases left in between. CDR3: CSVGYEQYF. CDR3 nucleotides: TGCAGTGTCGGTTACGAGCAGTACTTC.

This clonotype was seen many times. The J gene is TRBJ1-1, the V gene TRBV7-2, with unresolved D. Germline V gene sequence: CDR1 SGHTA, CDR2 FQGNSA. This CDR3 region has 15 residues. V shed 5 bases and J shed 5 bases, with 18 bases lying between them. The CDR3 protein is CASSLTSAERTEAFF. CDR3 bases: TGTGCCAGCAGCCTCACGTCGGCGGAACGAACTGAAGCTTTCTTT. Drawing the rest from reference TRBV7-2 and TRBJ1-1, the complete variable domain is GAGVSQSPSNKVTEKGKDVELRCDPISGHTALYWYRQSLGQGLEFLIYFQGNSAPDKSGLPSDRFSAERTGGSVSTLTIQRTQQEDSAVYLCASSLTSAERTEAFFGQGTRLTVV.